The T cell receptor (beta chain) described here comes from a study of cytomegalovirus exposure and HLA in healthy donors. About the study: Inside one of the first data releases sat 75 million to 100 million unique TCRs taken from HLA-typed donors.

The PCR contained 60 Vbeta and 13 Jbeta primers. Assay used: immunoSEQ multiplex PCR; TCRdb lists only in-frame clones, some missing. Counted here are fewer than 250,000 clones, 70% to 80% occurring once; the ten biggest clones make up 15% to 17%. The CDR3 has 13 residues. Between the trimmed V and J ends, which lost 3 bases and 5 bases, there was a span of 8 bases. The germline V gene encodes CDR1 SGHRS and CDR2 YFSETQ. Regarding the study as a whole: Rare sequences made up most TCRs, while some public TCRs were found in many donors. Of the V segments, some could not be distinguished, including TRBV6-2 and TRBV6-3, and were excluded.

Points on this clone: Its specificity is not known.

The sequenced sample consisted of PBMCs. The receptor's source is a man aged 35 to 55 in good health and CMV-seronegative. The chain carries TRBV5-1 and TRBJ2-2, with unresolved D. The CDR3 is CASSSQVTGELFF. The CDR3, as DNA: TGCGCCAGCAGCTCGCAGGTTACCGGGGAGCTGTTTTTT.